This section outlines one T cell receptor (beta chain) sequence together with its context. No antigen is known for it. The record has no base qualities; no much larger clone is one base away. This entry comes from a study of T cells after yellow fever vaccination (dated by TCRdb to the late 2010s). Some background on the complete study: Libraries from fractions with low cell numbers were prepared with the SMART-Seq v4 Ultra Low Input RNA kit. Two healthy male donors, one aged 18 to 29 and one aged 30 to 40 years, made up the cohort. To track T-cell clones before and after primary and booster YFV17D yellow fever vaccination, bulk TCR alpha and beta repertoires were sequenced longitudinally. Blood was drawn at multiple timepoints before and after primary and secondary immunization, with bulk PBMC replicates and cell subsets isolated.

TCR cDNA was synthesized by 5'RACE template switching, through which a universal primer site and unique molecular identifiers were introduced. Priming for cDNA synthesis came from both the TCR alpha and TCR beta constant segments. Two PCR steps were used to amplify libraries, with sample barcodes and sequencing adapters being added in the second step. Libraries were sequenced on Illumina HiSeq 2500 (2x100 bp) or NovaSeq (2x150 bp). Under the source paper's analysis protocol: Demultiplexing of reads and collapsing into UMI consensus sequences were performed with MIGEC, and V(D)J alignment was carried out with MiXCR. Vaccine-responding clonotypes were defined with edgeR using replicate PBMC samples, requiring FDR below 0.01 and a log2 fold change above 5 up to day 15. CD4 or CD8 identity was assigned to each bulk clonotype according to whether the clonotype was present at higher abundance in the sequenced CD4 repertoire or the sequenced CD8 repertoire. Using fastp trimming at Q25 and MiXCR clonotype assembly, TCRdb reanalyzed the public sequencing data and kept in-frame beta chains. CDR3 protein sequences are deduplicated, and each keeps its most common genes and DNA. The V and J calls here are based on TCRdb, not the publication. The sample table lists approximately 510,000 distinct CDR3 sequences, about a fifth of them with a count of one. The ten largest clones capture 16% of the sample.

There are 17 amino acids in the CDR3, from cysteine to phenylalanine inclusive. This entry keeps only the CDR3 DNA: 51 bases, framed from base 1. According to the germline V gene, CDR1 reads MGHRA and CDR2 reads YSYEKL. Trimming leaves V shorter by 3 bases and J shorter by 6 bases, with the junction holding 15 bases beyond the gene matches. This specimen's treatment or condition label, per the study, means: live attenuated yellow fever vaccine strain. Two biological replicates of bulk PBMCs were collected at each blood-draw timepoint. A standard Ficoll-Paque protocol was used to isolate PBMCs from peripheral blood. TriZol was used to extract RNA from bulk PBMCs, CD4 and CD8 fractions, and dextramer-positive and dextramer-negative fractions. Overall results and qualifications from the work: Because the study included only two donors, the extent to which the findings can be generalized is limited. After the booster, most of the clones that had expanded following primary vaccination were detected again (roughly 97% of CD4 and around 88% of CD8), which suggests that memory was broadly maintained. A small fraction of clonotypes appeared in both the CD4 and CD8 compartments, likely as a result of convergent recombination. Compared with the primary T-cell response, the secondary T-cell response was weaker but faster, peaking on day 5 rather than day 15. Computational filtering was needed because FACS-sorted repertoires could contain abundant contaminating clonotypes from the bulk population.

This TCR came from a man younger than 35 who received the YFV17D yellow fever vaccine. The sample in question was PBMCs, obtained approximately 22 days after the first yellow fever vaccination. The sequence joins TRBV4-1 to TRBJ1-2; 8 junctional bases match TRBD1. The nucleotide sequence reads TGCGCCAGCAGCCATGAGAACCCCAGGACAGGGAGAAATGGCTACACCTTC. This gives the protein CASSHENPRTGRNGYTF.